Presented here are 21 T cell receptor beta chains from one specimen sequenced in a study of T cells in Graves' hyperthyroidism and ophthalmopathy. Researchers amplified the TCR beta CDR3 regions from RNA transcripts. The study used the HTBI primer set for a first-round RT-PCR of the TCR CDR3. TCRdb fed the multiplex PCR reads into MiXCR, producing one record per CDR3 protein. The table includes a few hundred thousand distinct CDR3 sequences, roughly 50% detected once. The sample consisted of peripheral blood or thyroid tissue (not recorded which). The receptors shown here come from a woman between 18 and 29 years old with Graves' hyperthyroidism.

This chain connects TRBV5-1 to TRBJ1-3; the match to TRBD1 covers 8 bases. CDR3 size: 16 residues. The trim removed 0 bases at V and 3 bases at J, leaving 5 bases unmatched. The germline CDR1 and CDR2 sequences are SGHRS and YFSETQ. The CDR3, as DNA: TGCGCCAGCAGCTTGGTCGGACAGGGTGGTGGAAACACCATATATTTT. Translation: CASSLVGQGGGNTIYF.

The chain recombines TRBV7-2 with TRBJ1-2; 7 nucleotides match TRBD1. Trimming took 5 bases from V and 3 from J; bases not matched to a gene: 6. CDR1 SGHTA and CDR2 FQGNSA come from the germline V gene. The CDR3 consists of 14 residues. The CDR3 sequence: CASSPGTEYYGYTF. The CDR3 DNA sequence: TGTGCCAGCAGCCCGGGGACAGAATACTATGGCTACACCTTC.

In its sample, this clonotype was seen a few times. This chain links TRBV7-3 with TRBJ1-1; D may be TRBD1 (6 bases). Deletions cut 0 bases from V and 6 bases from J, with 14 bases between. From germline, CDR1 is SGHTA and CDR2 FQGTGA. The CDR3 sequence is 15 residues long. This CDR3 reads CASSLTVGGHAEAFF. In nucleotides, the CDR3 is TGTGCCAGCAGCTTAACAGTGGGGGGACATGCTGAAGCTTTCTTT. The full variable domain, in which reference TRBV7-3 and TRBJ1-1 provide the parts outside the CDR3, is GAGVSQTPSNKVTEKGKYVELRCDPISGHTALYWYRQSLGQGPEFLIYFQGTGAADDSGLPNDRFFAVRPEGSVSTLKIQRTERGDSAVYLCASSLTVGGHAEAFFGQGTRLTVV.

The chain carries TRBV29-1 and TRBJ1-2; D is ambiguous. The CDR3 length is 12 residues. V lost 8 bases to trimming and J lost 3 bases, with 13 bases between them. Germline CDR1 and CDR2: SQVTM and ANQGSEA. This CDR3 reads CSSYWGDYGYTF. The CDR3 coding sequence is TGCAGCAGTTATTGGGGTGACTATGGCTACACCTTC.

The genes are TRBV10-3 and TRBJ1-5; 9 bases agree with TRBD1. The junction had 8 bases not matched to a gene; V was cut back by 10 bases and J by 4 bases. From germline, CDR1 is ENHRY and CDR2 SYGVKD. The CDR3 contains 14 residues. CDR3 sequence reads: CASIRDRVNQPQHF. In DNA form, the CDR3 reads TGTGCCAGCATCCGGGACAGGGTTAATCAGCCCCAGCATTTT.

CDR3 region: CASSLQGPTYGYTF. DNA for the CDR3: TGTGCCAGCAGCTTACAGGGGCCAACGTATGGCTACACCTTC. The gene calls are TRBV7-2 and TRBJ1-2; D might be TRBD1 (6 bases). The CDR3 is made up of 14 amino acids. Trimming took 2 bases from V and 5 from J, leaving 12 bases between them. CDR1 is SGHTA and CDR2 is FQGNSA in the germline V gene.

In this sample, this clonotype turned up a few times. The J gene is TRBJ2-7, the V gene TRBV19; no reliable D call. The CDR3 runs to 14 residues. V lost 0 bases and J lost 5, with 11 bases in between. In germline, CDR1 is LNHDA, CDR2 SQIVND (reference sequence). CDR3 bases: TGTGCCAGTAGTATAGATCCAACTGGGAACGAGCAGTACTTC. Translation gives CASSIDPTGNEQYF.

V gene TRBV7-9 combines with J gene TRBJ1-5, with D uncertain. The germline CDR1 and CDR2 sequences are SEHNR and FQNEAQ (reference sequence). Trimming left V 3 bases short and J 8 bases short, with 8 bases between. The CDR3 is made up of 12 amino acids. CDR3: CASSFQQKPQHF. The CDR3 DNA sequence: TGTGCCAGCAGCTTTCAACAGAAGCCCCAGCATTTT.

The rearrangement links TRBV20-1 to TRBJ1-2; TRBD1 aligns across 7 bases. The CDR3 loop spans 12 amino acids. Germline V lookup: CDR1 DFQATT, CDR2 SNEGSKA (reference sequence). The CDR3 DNA reads as TGCAGCTCAAGACAGGGCCGAGATGGCTACACCTTC. This translates into CSSRQGRDGYTF.

This clonotype was found a few times. In DNA form, the CDR3 reads TGCAGTGCTGGAAGGACAGGTTCTGGAAACACCATATATTTT. It translates to CSAGRTGSGNTIYF. The chain carries TRBV20-1 and TRBJ1-3; 7 bases agree with TRBD1. This CDR3 is built from 14 residues. V lost 5 bases, J lost 1 base, and 5 bases stayed unmatched. Per germline, CDR1 DFQATT and CDR2 SNEGSKA (reference sequence).

V gene TRBV19 combines with J gene TRBJ1-5; D is ambiguous. The ends were cut back, 9 bases at V and 7 bases at J, with 16 bases in the middle. There are 13 residues in the CDR3. Germline V gene lookup returns CDR1 LNHDA and CDR2 SQIVND (reference sequence). CDR3 in amino acids: CARRLRARQPQHF. The CDR3 DNA is TGTGCCAGGCGCCTAAGGGCTAGGCAGCCCCAGCATTTT.

V usage is TRBV7-9 and J usage is TRBJ2-7; D is possibly TRBD2 (5 bases). The CDR3 is 13 residues long. CDR1 is SEHNR, CDR2 FQNEAQ, per germline (reference sequence). V gave up 4 bases and J gave up 3 bases, with 10 bases separating them. The CDR3 sequence is CASSSGSLYEQYF. The CDR3 coding sequence is TGTGCCAGCAGCTCTGGGAGTCTCTACGAGCAGTACTTC.

This clonotype has at least ten counts. The V call is TRBV19, the J call TRBJ2-6; D not certain. The CDR3 contains 14 residues. Germline-derived CDR1 and CDR2 are LNHDA and SQIVND (reference sequence). V dropped 10 bases and J dropped 1 base, with 11 bases sitting between them. DNA for the CDR3: TGTGCCACCCAGAGTGGATCTGGGGCCAACGTCCTGACTTTC. Translating gives CATQSGSGANVLTF.

The chain carries TRBV7-2 and TRBJ1-4, with TRBD1 identical over 8 bases. The CDR3 spans 14 residues. Trimming at V came to 5 bases and at J to 7 bases, leaving 6 bases not matched to a gene. CDR1 SGHTA and CDR2 FQGNSA come from the germline V gene. The CDR3 DNA is TGTGCCAGCAGCCTCGGACAGGGAATTGAAAAACTGTTTTTT. This encodes CASSLGQGIEKLFF.

This clonotype turned up a few times. The rearrangement uses TRBV20-1 and TRBJ1-4, with D uncertain. Trimming removed 5 bases from V and 4 bases from J, with 11 bases in between. Germline-derived CDR1 and CDR2 are DFQATT and SNEGSKA (reference sequence). The length of the CDR3 is 13 residues. CDR3 residues: CSALGSRNEKLFF. CDR3 nucleotide sequence: TGCAGTGCTCTGGGGAGCCGTAATGAAAAACTGTTTTTT.

CDR3 region: CASSLSYAGDTEAFF. The CDR3 bases are TGTGCCAGCAGCTTATCGTATGCAGGGGACACTGAAGCTTTCTTT. The chain combines TRBV7-3 with TRBJ1-1; weak D call: TRBD1 (6 bases). The ends were cut back, 2 bases at V and 3 bases at J, with 13 bases in the middle. The germline V gene has CDR1 SGHTA and CDR2 FQGTGA. This CDR3 is built from 15 residues.

The chain combines TRBV24-1 with TRBJ2-3; 10 bases are a match to TRBD2. The CDR3 is 14 residues long. CDR1 and CDR2 from the germline V gene are KGHDR and SFDVKD. After removal of 10 bases from V and 6 bases from J, the junction contained 9 bases not matched to a gene. CDR3 nucleotide sequence: TGTGCCACGAGAGCGGGAGGGCGATGGGATACGCAGTATTTT. Its protein product is CATRAGGRWDTQYF.

For this clonotype: The junction departs from the called germline gene at one end, perhaps through a read error. The rearrangement links TRBV29-1 to TRBJ1-2; D remains unclear. This CDR3 comprises 15 residues. Germline V gene sequence: CDR1 SQVTM, CDR2 ANQGSEA. CDR3 sequence (DNA): TGCAGCGCTGAAGTCTATGGTCCGGGCCCCAATGGCTACACCTTC. This gives the protein CSAEVYGPGPNGYTF.

This sequence joins TRBV2 and TRBJ2-6; 8 bases are shared with TRBD1. Germline CDR1 SNHLY, CDR2 FYNNEI. The CDR3 length is 17 residues. After removal of 7 bases from V and 1 base from J, the junction contained 9 bases not matched to a gene. The CDR3 region is CASTSVTGDSGANVLTF. The DNA for the CDR3 is TGTGCCAGCACTTCGGTGACAGGGGATTCTGGGGCCAACGTCCTGACTTTC.

This clonotype has more than one count but fewer than ten. The V and J genes are TRBV7-8 and TRBJ1-2; the D is unclear. Germline CDR1 is SGHVS and CDR2 is FQNEAQ. Trimming left V 4 bases short and J 5 bases short, with 8 bases between. This CDR3 has 12 amino acids. CDR3 DNA sequence: TGTGCCAGCAGCTCCCTGGGGTATGGCTACACCTTC. Translation gives CASSSLGYGYTF. The variable domain in full, completed from reference TRBV7-8 and TRBJ1-2, reads GAGVSQSPRYKVAKRGQDVALRCDPISGHVSLFWYQQALGQGPEFLTYFQNEAQLDKSGLPSDRFFAERPEGSVSTLKIQRTQQEDSAVYLCASSSLGYGYTFGSGTRLTVV.

CDR3 amino acids: CASSDLNYGYTF. CDR3 nucleotides: TGTGCCAGCTCCGATCTTAACTATGGCTACACCTTC. The chain has TRBV7-9 and TRBJ1-2; D gene unclear. This CDR3 has 12 amino acids. Trimming shortened V by 8 bases and J by 1 base, and 8 bases separated the two germline ends. Germline-derived CDR1 and CDR2 are SEHNR and FQNEAQ (reference sequence). The whole variable domain, remainder taken from reference TRBV7-9 and TRBJ1-2, is DTGVSQNPRHKITKRGQNVTFRCDPISEHNRLYWYRQTLGQGPEFLTYFQNEAQLEKSRLLSDRFSAERPKGSFSTLEIQRTEQGDSAMYLCASSDLNYGYTFGSGTRLTVV.